These 6 T cell receptor beta chains originate from one sample sequenced in a study of human T cells and chemical hapten exposure. TCRdb re-derived calls from the RACE reads in MiXCR, one entry per CDR3 protein. This sample yields over 80,000 distinct CDR3 sequences, of which approximately 10% are seen a single time; 1.1% belongs to the top ten. As for time point: patch test 3, about 24 weeks after DPC sensitization. The treatment is: therapeutic diphenylcyclopropenone sensitization with weekly scalp DPC. The starting material was whole blood, obtained in connection with sensitization to the hapten diphenylcyclopropenone (DPC). The source of these receptors is a woman in her twenties or thirties with alopecia areata. Some clones in this sample may be carry-over from other donors' samples.

This clonotype has at least ten counts. V usage is TRBV7-3 and J usage is TRBJ2-7; TRBD2 might be the D (5 bases). This CDR3 has 13 residues. The V and J ends lost 1 base and 5 bases respectively, with 9 bases between them. Germline V gene sequence: CDR1 SGHTA, CDR2 FQGTGA. The CDR3: CASSLRRGNEQYF. The CDR3 nucleotides are TGTGCCAGCAGCTTAAGAAGAGGGAACGAGCAGTACTTC.

The genes are TRBV28 and TRBJ1-1, with 10 bases that match TRBD1. The CDR3 contains 13 residues. J gave up 9 bases and V 7 bases, and 8 bases lay outside the gene matches. Germline CDR1 MDHEN, CDR2 SYDVKM. The CDR3 protein is CASTTGQGRQAFF. As DNA, the CDR3 is TGTGCCAGCACCACGGGACAGGGGCGACAAGCTTTCTTT.

This clonotype was seen repeatedly, ten times or more. This chain uses TRBV7-2 with TRBJ2-7; 13 bases fit TRBD2. After removal of 5 bases from V and 4 bases from J, the junction contained 8 bases not matched to a gene. This CDR3 spans 16 amino acids. From germline, CDR1 is SGHTA and CDR2 FQGNSA. CDR3 loop: CASSIRTSGSLYEQYF. The CDR3 nucleotides are TGTGCCAGCAGCATAAGGACTAGCGGGAGCCTTTACGAGCAGTACTTC.

This chain uses TRBV12-5 with TRBJ2-3; perhaps TRBD1 as D (5 bases). Between the trimmed V and J ends, which lost 5 bases and 4 bases, there was a span of 10 bases. CDR3 length: 13 amino acids. Germline CDR1 and CDR2: LGHNT and FRNRAP. In DNA, the CDR3 is TGTGCTAGTGGTCCAGGGAATGCAGATACGCAGTATTTT. As protein: CASGPGNADTQYF.

V gene TRBV7-9 combines with J gene TRBJ2-5, with TRBD2 as a possible D gene (5 bases). The V end lost 5 bases, the J end lost 2 bases, and 12 bases lay between the germline ends. This CDR3 contains 14 residues. Germline V gene sequence: CDR1 SEHNR, CDR2 FQNEAQ (reference sequence). Here the CDR3 reads CASSPRGPQETQYF. Here the CDR3 DNA reads TGTGCCAGCAGCCCCCGAGGGCCACAAGAGACCCAGTACTTC. Looking up the rest from reference TRBV7-9 and TRBJ2-5 gives the full variable domain: DTGVSQNPRHKITKRGQNVTFRCDPISEHNRLYWYRQTLGQGPEFLTYFQNEAQLEKSRLLSDRFSAERPKGSFSTLEIQRTEQGDSAMYLCASSPRGPQETQYFGPGTRLLVL.

This clonotype has just a few counts. The chain uses TRBV20-1 and TRBJ2-1, with a weak D call TRBD2 (5 bases). Germline V gives CDR1 DFQATT, CDR2 SNEGSKA (reference sequence). Trimming removed 3 bases at V and 6 bases at J, with 6 bases between. CDR3 length: 11 residues. CDR3 loop: CSASGVNEQFF. The CDR3 DNA reads as TGCAGTGCTAGCGGGGTCAATGAGCAGTTCTTC.